The 9 T cell receptor beta chains given below trace back to one sample, sequenced in a study of blood T cells in healthy people across ages (dated by TCRdb to about 2015). The library was generated by 5' RACE. The sample was run on an Illumina HiSeq 2500. A second PCR of roughly 6 to 11 cycles was performed with a sample-barcoded 5' primer and a J-beta primer mix. TCRdb itself trimmed the public reads at Q25 with fastp, ran MiXCR and retained productive beta chains. Rows are unified per CDR3 protein, each entry keeping the most common DNA and genes. The sample records hundreds of thousands of distinct CDR3 sequences, approximately 24% of which are singletons. The ten largest clones add up to 2.5% to 3.5% of the sample. These data were likewise used in another study, on T cells of mothers and their children.

The sequenced material came from blood. These receptors were collected from a boy aged 10-17 years in good health.

This clonotype was found a few times. The V and J genes are TRBV12-3 or TRBV12-4 and TRBJ1-5; no clear D gene. The ends were cut back, 4 bases at V and 5 bases at J, with 6 bases in the middle. The length of the CDR3 is 12 residues. CDR3 sequence reads: CASSSPYQPQHF. The CDR3 bases are TGTGCCAGCAGTTCCCCTTATCAGCCCCAGCATTTT.

This clonotype was seen only a few times. The V and J genes are TRBV5-1 and TRBJ2-4; D could derive from TRBD1 or TRBD2 (6 bases each). CDR3 length equals 16 residues. Germline V gene sequence: CDR1 SGHRS, CDR2 YFSETQ. V lost 0 bases and J lost 7, with 17 bases in between. CDR3 loop: CASSLVASLGGNIQYF. The CDR3 coding sequence is TGCGCCAGCAGCTTGGTTGCATCTTTAGGGGGGAACATTCAGTACTTC.

The rearrangement joins TRBV4-1 to TRBJ1-3; D ambiguous. Trimming left V 0 bases short and J 2 bases short, with 11 bases between. The CDR3 contains 16 residues. Germline assignment: CDR1 MGHRA and CDR2 YSYEKL. This CDR3 is CASSQDQFRTGNTIYF. CDR3 in DNA: TGCGCCAGCAGCCAAGATCAGTTCAGAACTGGAAACACCATATATTTT.

The chain links TRBV29-1 to TRBJ2-7; TRBD2 is a possible D gene (6 bases). Trimming shortened V by 6 bases and J by 9 bases, and 24 bases separated the two germline ends. The CDR3 is made up of 14 amino acids. From germline, CDR1 is SQVTM and CDR2 ANQGSEA. The CDR3 sequence is CSVQQVASGVRQYF. CDR3 DNA: TGCAGCGTACAACAGGTGGCTTCGGGAGTCAGGCAGTACTTC.

Of note for this clonotype: At one end the junction does not follow the germline gene, possibly because of a read error. CDR3 nucleotides: TGCAGCGTTGAAGTCCCAGGGACAGGGGGGATAAAAGAGACCCGGTACTTC. This encodes CSVEVPGTGGIKETRYF. This chain links TRBV29-1 with TRBJ2-5; 11 bases are a match to TRBD1. The CDR3 contains 17 residues. Germline V gives CDR1 SQVTM, CDR2 ANQGSEA. Combining the CDR3 with reference TRBV29-1 and TRBJ2-5 gives the whole variable domain SAVISQKPSRDICQRGTSLTIQCQVDSQVTMMFWYRQQPGQSLTLIATANQGSEATYESGFVIDKFPISRPNLTFSTLTVSNMSPEDSSIYLCSVEVPGTGGIKETRYFGPGTRLLVL.

The chain combines TRBV5-6 with TRBJ1-1; D is perhaps TRBD1 (5 bases). The V end was cut by 5 bases, the J end by 4 bases, with 15 bases between. In germline, CDR1 is SGHDT, CDR2 YYEEEE. The CDR3 runs 14 residues. CDR3 DNA sequence: TGTGCCAGCAGTACCCTCAGGGCTGGCACTGAAGCTTTCTTT. Residues: CASSTLRAGTEAFF.

This clonotype was observed a few times. V usage is TRBV7-2 and J usage is TRBJ2-5; 8 bases map to TRBD1. This CDR3 is built from 18 residues. V lost 1 base to trimming and J lost 3 bases; unmatched junction nucleotides: 13. Looked up from germline, CDR1 is SGHTA and CDR2 is FQGNSA. This CDR3 is CASSLDFGRGLLKETQYF. The CDR3, as DNA: TGTGCCAGCAGCTTAGATTTCGGCAGGGGGCTTCTAAAAGAGACCCAGTACTTC.

There are a few counts of this clonotype. V is TRBV10-2 and J is TRBJ2-5; TRBD2 might be the D (6 bases). Germline assignment: CDR1 WSHSY and CDR2 SAAADI. V was trimmed by 2 bases and J by 7 bases, leaving 11 bases between them. CDR3 size: 13 residues. The CDR3 nucleotides read TGCGCCAGCAGTGAGAGAGCGGGTGGGACCCAGTACTTC. Its translation is CASSERAGGTQYF.

This clonotype was seen a few times. This chain links TRBV7-2 with TRBJ2-4, with D possibly matching TRBD1 (5 bases). The length of the CDR3 is 14 residues. Per germline, CDR1 SGHTA and CDR2 FQGNSA. V was clipped by 5 bases and J by 1 base, with 9 bases between them. In DNA form, the CDR3 reads TGTGCCAGCAGCACAACAGGTGCCAAAAACATTCAGTACTTC. It specifies CASSTTGAKNIQYF.